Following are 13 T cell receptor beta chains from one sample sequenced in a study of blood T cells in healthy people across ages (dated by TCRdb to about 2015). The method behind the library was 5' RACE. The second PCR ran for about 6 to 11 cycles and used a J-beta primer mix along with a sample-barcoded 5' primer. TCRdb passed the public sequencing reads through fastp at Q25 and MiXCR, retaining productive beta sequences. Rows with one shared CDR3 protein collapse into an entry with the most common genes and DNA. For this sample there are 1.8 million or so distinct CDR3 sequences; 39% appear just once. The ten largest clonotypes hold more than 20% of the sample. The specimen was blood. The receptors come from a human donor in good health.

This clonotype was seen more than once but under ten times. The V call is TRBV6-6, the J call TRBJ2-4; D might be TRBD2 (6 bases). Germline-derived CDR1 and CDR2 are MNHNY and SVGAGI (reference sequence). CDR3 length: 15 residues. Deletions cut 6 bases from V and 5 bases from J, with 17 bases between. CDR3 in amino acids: CASRRLRERENIQYF. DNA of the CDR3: TGTGCCAGCAGGAGGTTACGGGAGAGGGAAAACATTCAGTACTTC.

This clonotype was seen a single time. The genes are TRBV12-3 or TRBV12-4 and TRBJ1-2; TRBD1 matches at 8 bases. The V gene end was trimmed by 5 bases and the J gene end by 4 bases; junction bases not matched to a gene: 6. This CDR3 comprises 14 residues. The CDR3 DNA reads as TGTGCCAGCAGTATGACAGGGGATGGCTATGGCTACACCTTC. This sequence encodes CASSMTGDGYGYTF.

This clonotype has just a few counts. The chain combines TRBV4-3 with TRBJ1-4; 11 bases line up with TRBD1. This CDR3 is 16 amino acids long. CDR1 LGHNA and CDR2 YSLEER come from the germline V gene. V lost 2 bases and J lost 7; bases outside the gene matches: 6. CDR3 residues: CASSQLDRGLVEKLFF. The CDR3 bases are TGCGCCAGCAGCCAACTGGACAGGGGGCTTGTTGAAAAACTGTTTTTT.

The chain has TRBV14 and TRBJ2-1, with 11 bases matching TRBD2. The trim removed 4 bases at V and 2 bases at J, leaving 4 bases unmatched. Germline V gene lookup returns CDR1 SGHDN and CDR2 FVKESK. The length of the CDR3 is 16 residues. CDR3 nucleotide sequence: TGTGCCAGCAGCCCCTGGACTAGCGGGCCCTACAATGAGCAGTTCTTC. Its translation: CASSPWTSGPYNEQFF.

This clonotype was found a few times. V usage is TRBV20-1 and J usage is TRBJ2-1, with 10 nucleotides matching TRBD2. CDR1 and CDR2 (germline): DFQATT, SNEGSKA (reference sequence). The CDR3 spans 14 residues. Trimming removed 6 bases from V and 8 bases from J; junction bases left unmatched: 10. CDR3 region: CSATQRGGFDEQFF. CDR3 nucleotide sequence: TGCAGTGCCACCCAGCGGGGGGGCTTCGATGAGCAGTTCTTC.

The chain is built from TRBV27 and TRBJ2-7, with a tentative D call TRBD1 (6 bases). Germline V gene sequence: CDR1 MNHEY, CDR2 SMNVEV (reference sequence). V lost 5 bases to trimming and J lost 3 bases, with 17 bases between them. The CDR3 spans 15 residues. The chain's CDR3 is CASSVSSGQRYEQYF. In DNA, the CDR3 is TGTGCCAGCAGTGTGAGCTCCGGACAGCGCTACGAGCAGTACTTC.

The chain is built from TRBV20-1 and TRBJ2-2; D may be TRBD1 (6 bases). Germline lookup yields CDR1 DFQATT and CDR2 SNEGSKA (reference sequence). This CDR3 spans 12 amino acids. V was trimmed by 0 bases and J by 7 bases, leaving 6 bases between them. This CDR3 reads CSAREGGGELFF. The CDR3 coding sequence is TGCAGTGCTAGAGAAGGGGGCGGGGAGCTGTTTTTT.

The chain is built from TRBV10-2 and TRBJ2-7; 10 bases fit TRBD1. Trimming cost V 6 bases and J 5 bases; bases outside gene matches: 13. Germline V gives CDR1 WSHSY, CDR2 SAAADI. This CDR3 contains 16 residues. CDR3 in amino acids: CASRLGYGQGGNEQYF. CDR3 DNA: TGCGCCAGCAGGCTAGGCTATGGACAGGGGGGGAACGAGCAGTACTTC.

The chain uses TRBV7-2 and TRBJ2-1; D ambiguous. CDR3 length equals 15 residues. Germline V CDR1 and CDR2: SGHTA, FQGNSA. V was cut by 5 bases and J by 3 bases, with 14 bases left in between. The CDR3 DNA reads TGTGCCAGCAGCGTTAAGCCCCACAGCTACAATGAGCAGTTCTTC. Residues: CASSVKPHSYNEQFF.

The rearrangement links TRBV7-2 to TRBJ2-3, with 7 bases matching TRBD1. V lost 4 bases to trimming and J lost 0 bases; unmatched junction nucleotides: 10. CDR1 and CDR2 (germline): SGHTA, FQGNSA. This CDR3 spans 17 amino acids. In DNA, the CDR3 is TGTGCCAGCAGCTCCGGGACAGTCAGACCTAGCACAGATACGCAGTATTTT. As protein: CASSSGTVRPSTDTQYF.

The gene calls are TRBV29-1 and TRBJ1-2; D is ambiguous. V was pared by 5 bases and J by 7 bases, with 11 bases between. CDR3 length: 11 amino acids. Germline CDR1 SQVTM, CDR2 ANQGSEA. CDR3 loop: CSVTTWGGYTF. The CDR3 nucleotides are TGCAGCGTTACGACATGGGGTGGCTACACCTTC.

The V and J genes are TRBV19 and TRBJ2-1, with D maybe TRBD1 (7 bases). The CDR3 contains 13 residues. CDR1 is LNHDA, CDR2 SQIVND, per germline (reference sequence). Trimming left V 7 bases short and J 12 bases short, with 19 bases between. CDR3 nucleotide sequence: TGTGCCAGTATCTCTAACGCGCGGGACAGGCAGTTCTTC. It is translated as CASISNARDRQFF.

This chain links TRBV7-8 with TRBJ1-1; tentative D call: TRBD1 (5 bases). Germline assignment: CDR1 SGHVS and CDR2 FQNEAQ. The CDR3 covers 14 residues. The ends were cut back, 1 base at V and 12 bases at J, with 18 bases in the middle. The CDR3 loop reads CASSLERGSPGTFF. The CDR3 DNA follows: TGTGCCAGCAGCTTAGAAAGGGGATCCCCGGGTACTTTCTTT. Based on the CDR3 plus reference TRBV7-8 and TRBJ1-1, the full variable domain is GAGVSQSPRYKVAKRGQDVALRCDPISGHVSLFWYQQALGQGPEFLTYFQNEAQLDKSGLPSDRFFAERPEGSVSTLKIQRTQQEDSAVYLCASSLERGSPGTFFGQGTRLTVV.